This TCR beta chain was captured in a study of blood T cell repertoires in COVID-19. The repertoire was sequenced with immunoSEQ multiplex PCR; TCRdb's copy has only in-frame clones and lacks some. This sample carries some 170,000 clones, 80% to 90% of them seen once, and the ten largest clones take roughly 10%. The junction had 5 bases not matched to a gene; V was cut back by 4 bases and J by 0 bases. Germline V gene data show CDR1 as SGDLS and CDR2 as YYNGEE. The CDR3 totals 15 residues. The sequence was obtained from a human donor in a cohort sampled during active COVID-19. Sequenced: peripheral blood. The chain combines TRBV9 with TRBJ2-3; 7 nucleotides align to TRBD2. CDR3 in amino acids: CASSPGRSSTDTQYF. CDR3 nucleotides: TGTGCCAGCAGCCCCGGGAGGTCCAGCACAGATACGCAGTATTTT.